This T cell receptor (beta chain) was identified during a study of blood T cells in healthy people across ages. The CDR3 totals 15 residues. The V and J ends lost 8 bases and 3 bases, in that order; junction bases with no gene match: 12. Per the germline V gene, CDR1 is SGHTA and CDR2 is FQGNSA. Using a J-beta primer mix together with a sample-barcoded 5' primer, a second PCR was run for about 6 to 11 cycles. From the 5' RACE reads, TCRdb called clonotypes with MiXCR, one entry per CDR3 protein. The sample has 730,000 or so distinct CDR3 sequences, approximately 39% seen once. The rearrangement links TRBV7-2 to TRBJ2-7; the match to TRBD2 covers 8 bases. Material for sequencing was blood. The source is a woman in her sixties or seventies in good health. The CDR3 nucleotides read TGTGCCAGCGCTACGCAGACTAGCGAAGTCTACGAGCAGTACTTC. Translated: CASATQTSEVYEQYF.